A selection of T cell receptor beta chains follows, all from one sample in a study of T cell responses to AZD1222 COVID-19 vaccine. Using immunoSEQ multiplex PCR, the repertoire was profiled, and TCRdb retains in-frame clones only, with some absent. The repertoire includes around 81,000 clones, roughly 90% of them detected once, and around 8% sits in the top ten. Sequenced here: peripheral blood, sampled 28 days after the second AZD1222 dose. Receptors originate from an adult who received the AZD1222 COVID-19 vaccine. The CDR3 runs from the conserved cysteine through the conserved F or W. A D gene is named only where the DNA matches it firmly. Rows give clone size only sometimes, using once, few, many, or a class for an expanded clone.

>TRBJ2-1|TRBD2|.|TRBV10-1
CASSDGTSSYNEQFF
TGCGCCAGCAGTGATGGGACTAGCTCCTACAATGAGCAGTTCTTC
>TRBJ1-1|TRBD1|once|TRBV15
CATSRGGTGNTEAFF
TGTGCCACCAGCAGAGGCGGGACAGGGAACACTGAAGCTTTCTTT
>TRBJ2-7|.|.|TRBV12-3/TRBV12-4
CASSLIGYEQYF
TGTGCCAGCAGTTTAATAGGGTACGAGCAGTACTTC
>TRBJ1-1|.|.|TRBV6-6
CASSYYGEAFF
TGTGCCAGCAGTTACTATGGTGAAGCTTTCTTT
>TRBJ1-5|.|.|TRBV3-1/TRBV3-2
CASSPAWNNQPQHF
TGTGCCAGCAGCCCAGCCTGGAATAATCAGCCCCAGCATTTT
>TRBJ2-2|.|.|TRBV10-1
CASSGQQNTGELFF
TGCGCCAGCAGTGGGCAACAGAACACCGGGGAGCTGTTTTTT
>TRBJ1-1|.|.|TRBV7-6
CASSLTQGSEAFF
TGTGCCAGCAGCTTAACCCAGGGGAGTGAAGCTTTCTTT
>TRBJ2-7|TRBD1|.|TRBV9
CASSTGTGGYEQYF
TGTGCCAGCAGCACCGGGACAGGGGGCTACGAGCAGTACTTC
>TRBJ2-3|TRBD2|.|TRBV6-5
CASRQGLAPDTQYF
TGTGCCAGCAGGCAAGGACTAGCCCCAGATACGCAGTATTTT
>TRBJ2-1|TRBD2|.|TRBV4-3
CASSQDRLAVYNEQFF
TGCGCCAGCAGCCAAGATCGGCTAGCGGTCTACAATGAGCAGTTCTTC
>TRBJ1-3|.|.|TRBV28
CASSFGSGNTIYF
TGTGCCAGCAGTTTTGGCTCCGGAAACACCATATATTTT
>TRBJ2-1|TRBD2|.|TRBV28
CASSQGTSVIHEQFF
TGTGCCAGCAGTCAAGGAACTAGCGTAATCCATGAGCAGTTCTTC
>TRBJ2-7|TRBD2|.|TRBV2
CAASGTNYEQYF
TGTGCCGCTTCCGGGACTAACTACGAGCAGTACTTC
>TRBJ2-7|.|.|TRBV6-6
CASSYRYEQYF
TGTGCCAGCAGTTACAGGTACGAGCAGTACTTC
>TRBJ2-7|TRBD1|.|TRBV28
CASSEGQGLFNEQYF
TGTGCCAGCAGCGAGGGACAGGGACTTTTCAACGAGCAGTACTTC
>TRBJ2-5|.|.|TRBV5-5
CASSLQGQETQYF
TGTGCCAGCAGCTTACAGGGACAAGAGACCCAGTACTTC
>TRBJ1-2|.|.|TRBV24-1
CATSDYVGGYTF
TGTGCCACCAGTGATTATGTAGGAGGCTACACCTTC
>TRBJ1-5|.|once|TRBV19
CASSILDSYSNQPQHF
TGTGCCAGTAGTATCCTCGACAGCTATAGCAATCAGCCCCAGCATTTT
>TRBJ1-2|TRBD1|once|TRBV18
CASSPGGQNVGYTF
TGTGCCAGCTCGCCAGGGGGGCAAAACGTTGGCTACACCTTC
>TRBJ2-7|.|.|TRBV3-1/TRBV3-2
CASSRPTRDKPYEQYF
TGTGCCAGCAGCCGCCCAACCCGGGACAAACCCTACGAGCAGTACTTC
>TRBJ2-1|TRBD2|.|TRBV30
CACIAGGSYNEQFF
TGTGCCTGTATAGCGGGAGGGTCCTACAATGAGCAGTTCTTC
>TRBJ2-7|.|once|TRBV5-4
CASRPGQGIHEQYF
TGTGCCAGCAGACCGGGCCAGGGGATCCACGAGCAGTACTTC
>TRBJ2-1|.|.|TRBV2
CAITSYNEQFF
TGTGCCATCACTAGCTACAATGAGCAGTTCTTC
>TRBJ2-5|.|.|TRBV19
CASSNRETQYF
TGTGCCAGTAGTAACAGGGAGACCCAGTACTTC
>TRBJ2-1|.|.|TRBV15
CATSRFNNEQFF
TGTGCCACCAGCAGATTTAATAATGAGCAGTTCTTC
>TRBJ1-3|.|.|TRBV18
CASSPPLPDNGNTIYF
TGTGCCAGCTCACCCCCATTACCGGACAATGGAAACACCATATATTTT
>TRBJ2-7|.|.|TRBV25-1
CASSLRRGYEQYF
TGTGCCAGCAGTCTACGCAGGGGTTACGAGCAGTACTTC
>TRBJ1-3|.|.|TRBV11-2
CASSAGFSGNTIYF
TGTGCCAGCAGCGCAGGGTTCTCTGGAAACACCATATATTTT
>TRBJ1-2|TRBD1|.|TRBV15
CATSPGGNYGYTF
TGTGCCACCAGCCCAGGGGGAAACTATGGCTACACCTTC
>TRBJ2-1|TRBD2|few|TRBV7-9
CASSLASGRRNEQFF
TGTGCCAGCAGCTTAGCTAGCGGGAGAAGAAATGAGCAGTTCTTC
>TRBJ2-7|TRBD1|.|TRBV5-1
CASSKGGQGAWEQYF
TGCGCCAGCTCTAAGGGGGGACAGGGGGCGTGGGAGCAGTACTTC
>TRBJ1-2|.|.|TRBV10-3
CAISERSRTESGYTF
TGTGCCATCAGTGAGCGGTCTAGGACAGAATCTGGCTACACCTTC
>TRBJ1-4|TRBD1|once|TRBV14
CASSRRTGGSEKLFF
TGTGCCAGCAGCCGGAGGACAGGGGGAAGTGAAAAACTGTTTTTT
>TRBJ1-2|.|once|TRBV28
CASSLIGNYGYTF
TGTGCCAGCAGTTTAATAGGGAACTATGGCTACACCTTC
>TRBJ1-1|.|.|TRBV19
CASSASGQTTLQAFF
TGTGCCAGTAGTGCCTCCGGACAGACCACGCTTCAGGCTTTCTTT
>TRBJ1-1|.|.|TRBV28
CASSGKIWENTEAFF
TGTGCCAGCAGTGGGAAAATATGGGAGAACACTGAAGCTTTCTTT
>TRBJ1-4|.|.|TRBV11-2
CASSLYPGWNEKLFF
TGTGCCAGCAGCTTATACCCAGGGTGGAATGAAAAACTGTTTTTT
>TRBJ2-7|.|.|TRBV7-9
CASSTQPYEQYF
TGTGCCAGCAGCACTCAGCCCTACGAGCAGTACTTC
>TRBJ2-1|.|.|TRBV5-1
CASSLVVVHNEQFF
TGCGCCAGCAGCTTGGTGGTGGTCCACAATGAGCAGTTCTTC